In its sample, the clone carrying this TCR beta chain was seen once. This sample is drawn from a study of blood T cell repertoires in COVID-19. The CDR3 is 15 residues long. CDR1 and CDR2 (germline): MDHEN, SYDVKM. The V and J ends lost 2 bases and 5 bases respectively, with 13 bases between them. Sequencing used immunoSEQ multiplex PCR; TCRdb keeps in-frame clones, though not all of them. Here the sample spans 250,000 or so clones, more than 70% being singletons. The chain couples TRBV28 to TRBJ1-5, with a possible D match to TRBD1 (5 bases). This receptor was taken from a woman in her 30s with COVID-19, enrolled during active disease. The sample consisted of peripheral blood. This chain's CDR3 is CASSLLQVGDQPQHF. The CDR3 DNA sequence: TGTGCCAGCAGTTTACTACAGGTGGGCGATCAGCCCCAGCATTTT. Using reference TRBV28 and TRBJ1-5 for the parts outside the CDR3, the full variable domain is DVKVTQSSRYLVKRTGEKVFLECVQDMDHENMFWYRQDPGLGLRLIYFSYDVKMKEKGDIPEGYSVSREKKERFSLILESASTNQTSMYLCASSLLQVGDQPQHFGDGTRLSIL.